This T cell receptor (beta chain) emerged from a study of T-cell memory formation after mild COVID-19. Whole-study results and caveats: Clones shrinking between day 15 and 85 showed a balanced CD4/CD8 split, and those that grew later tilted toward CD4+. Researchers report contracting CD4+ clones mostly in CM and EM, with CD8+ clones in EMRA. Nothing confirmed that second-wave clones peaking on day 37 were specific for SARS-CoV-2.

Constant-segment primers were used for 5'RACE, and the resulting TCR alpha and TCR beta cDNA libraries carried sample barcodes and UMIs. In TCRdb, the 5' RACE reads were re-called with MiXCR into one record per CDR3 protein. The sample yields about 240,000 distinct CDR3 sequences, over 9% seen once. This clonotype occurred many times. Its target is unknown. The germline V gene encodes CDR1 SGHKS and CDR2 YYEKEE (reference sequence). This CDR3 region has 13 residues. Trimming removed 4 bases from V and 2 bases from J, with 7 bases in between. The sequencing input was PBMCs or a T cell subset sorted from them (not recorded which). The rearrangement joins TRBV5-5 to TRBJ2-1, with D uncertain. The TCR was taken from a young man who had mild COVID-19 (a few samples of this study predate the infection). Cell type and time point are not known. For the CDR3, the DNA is TGTGCCAGCAGCGCTGCGGCCTACAATGAGCAGTTCTTC. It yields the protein CASSAAAYNEQFF.